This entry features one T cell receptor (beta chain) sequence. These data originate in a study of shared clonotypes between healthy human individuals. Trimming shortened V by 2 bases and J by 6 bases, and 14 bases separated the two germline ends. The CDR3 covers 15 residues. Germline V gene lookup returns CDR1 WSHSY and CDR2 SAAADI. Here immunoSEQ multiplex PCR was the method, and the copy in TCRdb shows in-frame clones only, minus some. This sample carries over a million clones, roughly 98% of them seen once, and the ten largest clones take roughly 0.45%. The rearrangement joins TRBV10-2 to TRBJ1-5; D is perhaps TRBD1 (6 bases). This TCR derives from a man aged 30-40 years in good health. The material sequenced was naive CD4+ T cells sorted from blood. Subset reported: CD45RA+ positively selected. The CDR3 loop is CASSEIPGVIQPQHF. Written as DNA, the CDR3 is TGCGCCAGCAGTGAGATCCCAGGGGTGATTCAGCCCCAGCATTTT.